This T cell receptor (beta chain) came from a study of Graves' ophthalmopathy and Graves' hyperthyroidism. Study observations and caveats: A classifier, a 13-signature model, separated ophthalmopathy from stable hyperthyroidism with roughly 86% sensitivity and over 70% specificity.

Remarks on this clonotype: Its antigen is not known.

Amplification of the TCR beta CDR3 regions used RNA transcripts (as template). Second-round multiplex PCR came after a first-round RT-PCR that employed HTBI primers. TCRdb analysed the multiplex PCR reads with MiXCR anew, one entry per CDR3 protein. The sample has about 660,000 distinct CDR3 sequences; roughly 41% are singletons. Germline V gene data show CDR1 as ENHRY and CDR2 as SYGVKD. The CDR3 consists of 17 residues. V shed 5 bases and J 4 bases; nucleotides not matched to a gene: 11. Physicians reached a diagnosis by relying on clinical symptoms, serum thyroxine, TRAb, thyroid ultrasound and orbital computed tomography.

J is TRBJ1-2 and V is TRBV10-3; 12 bases align to TRBD1. The specimen sequenced was peripheral blood. The clonotype originates from an adult man with Graves' ophthalmopathy. CDR3: CAISNAGTGGVRYGYTF. The CDR3 DNA reads as TGTGCCATCAGTAACGCCGGGACAGGGGGCGTTCGCTATGGCTACACCTTC.